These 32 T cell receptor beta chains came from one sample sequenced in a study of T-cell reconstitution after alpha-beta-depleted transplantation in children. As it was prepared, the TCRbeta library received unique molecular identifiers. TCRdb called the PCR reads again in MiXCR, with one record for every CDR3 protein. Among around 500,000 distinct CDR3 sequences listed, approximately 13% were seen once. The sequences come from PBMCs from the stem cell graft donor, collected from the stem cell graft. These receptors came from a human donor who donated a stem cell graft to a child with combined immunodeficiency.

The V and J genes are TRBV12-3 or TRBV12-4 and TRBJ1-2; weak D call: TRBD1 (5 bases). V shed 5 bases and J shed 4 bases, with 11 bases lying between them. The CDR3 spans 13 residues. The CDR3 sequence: CASSPDSFYGYTF. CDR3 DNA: TGTGCCAGCAGTCCTGACAGCTTCTATGGCTACACCTTC.

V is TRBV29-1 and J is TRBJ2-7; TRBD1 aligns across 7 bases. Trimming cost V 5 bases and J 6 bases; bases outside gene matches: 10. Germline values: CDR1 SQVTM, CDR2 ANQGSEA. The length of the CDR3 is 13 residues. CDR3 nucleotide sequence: TGCAGCGTTATAGTGCCGAACAGGGGCGAGCAGTACTTC. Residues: CSVIVPNRGEQYF.

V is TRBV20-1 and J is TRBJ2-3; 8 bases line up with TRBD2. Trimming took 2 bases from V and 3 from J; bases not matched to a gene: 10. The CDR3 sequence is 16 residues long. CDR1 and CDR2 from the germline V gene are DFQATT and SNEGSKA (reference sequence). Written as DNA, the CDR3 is TGCAGTGCTAGAATCCCCGGGACTAGGACTACAGATACGCAGTATTTT. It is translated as CSARIPGTRTTDTQYF.

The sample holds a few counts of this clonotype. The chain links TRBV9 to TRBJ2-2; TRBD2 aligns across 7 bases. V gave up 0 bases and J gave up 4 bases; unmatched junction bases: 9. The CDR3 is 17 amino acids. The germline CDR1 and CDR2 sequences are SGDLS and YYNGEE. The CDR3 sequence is CASSVGGTIASTGELFF. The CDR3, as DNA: TGTGCCAGCAGCGTAGGAGGGACTATAGCGAGCACCGGGGAGCTGTTTTTT.

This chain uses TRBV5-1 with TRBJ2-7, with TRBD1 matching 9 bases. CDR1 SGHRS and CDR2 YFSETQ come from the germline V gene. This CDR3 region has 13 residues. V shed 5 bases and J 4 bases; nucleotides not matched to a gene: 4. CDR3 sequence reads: CASRSTGGYEQYF. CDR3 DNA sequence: TGCGCCAGCAGGTCGACAGGGGGTTACGAGCAGTACTTC. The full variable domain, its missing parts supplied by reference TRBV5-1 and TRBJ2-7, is KAGVTQTPRYLIKTRGQQVTLSCSPISGHRSVSWYQQTPGQGLQFLFEYFSETQRNKGNFPGRFSGRQFSNSRSEMNVSTLELGDSALYLCASRSTGGYEQYFGPGTRLTVT.

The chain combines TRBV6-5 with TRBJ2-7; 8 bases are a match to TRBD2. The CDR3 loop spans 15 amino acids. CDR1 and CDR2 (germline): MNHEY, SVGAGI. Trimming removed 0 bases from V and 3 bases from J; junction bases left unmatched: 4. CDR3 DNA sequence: TGTGCCAGCAGTTACTCAGGCGGGGGGCTCTACGAGCAGTACTTC. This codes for CASSYSGGGLYEQYF.

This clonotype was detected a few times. Written as DNA, the CDR3 is TGTGCCAGCACCTTCGGGGCAGCCTATGAAGCTTTCTTT. Translation: CASTFGAAYEAFF. The chain joins TRBV6-2 or TRBV6-3 to TRBJ1-1, with D possibly matching TRBD1 (5 bases). Germline V gives CDR1 MNHEY, CDR2 SVGEGT. V gave up 7 bases and J gave up 7 bases, with 16 bases separating them. The CDR3 sequence is 13 residues long.

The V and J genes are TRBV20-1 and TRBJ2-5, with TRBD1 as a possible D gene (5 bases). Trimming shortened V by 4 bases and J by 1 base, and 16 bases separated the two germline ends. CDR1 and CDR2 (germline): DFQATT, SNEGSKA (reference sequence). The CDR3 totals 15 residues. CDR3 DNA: TGCAGTGCTATAGGGGATACAAGGGGCCAAGAGACCCAGTACTTC. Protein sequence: CSAIGDTRGQETQYF.

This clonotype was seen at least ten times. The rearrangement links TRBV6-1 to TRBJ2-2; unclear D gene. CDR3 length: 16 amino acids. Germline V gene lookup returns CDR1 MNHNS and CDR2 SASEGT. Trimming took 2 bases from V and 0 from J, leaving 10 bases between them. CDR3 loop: CASSERAAANTGELFF. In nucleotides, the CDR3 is TGTGCCAGCAGTGAAAGGGCCGCCGCGAACACCGGGGAGCTGTTTTTT.

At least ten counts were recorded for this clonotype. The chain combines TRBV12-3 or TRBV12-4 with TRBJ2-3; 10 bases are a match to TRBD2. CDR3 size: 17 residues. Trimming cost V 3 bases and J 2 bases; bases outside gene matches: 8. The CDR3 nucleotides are TGTGCCAGCAGTTTGGAGGGAGCGGGAGGGTACACAGATACGCAGTATTTT. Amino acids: CASSLEGAGGYTDTQYF.

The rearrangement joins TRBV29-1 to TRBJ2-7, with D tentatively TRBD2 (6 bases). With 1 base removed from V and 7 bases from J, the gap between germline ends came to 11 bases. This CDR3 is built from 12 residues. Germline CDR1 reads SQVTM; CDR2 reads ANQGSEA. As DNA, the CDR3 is TGCAGCGTTGAAGGGCAGGCGGGGGAGCAGTACTTC. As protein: CSVEGQAGEQYF.

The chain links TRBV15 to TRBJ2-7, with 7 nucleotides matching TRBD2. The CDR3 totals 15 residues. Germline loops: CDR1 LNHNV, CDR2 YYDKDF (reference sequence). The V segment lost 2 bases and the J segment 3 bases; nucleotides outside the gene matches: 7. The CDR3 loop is CATSRPGLRHYEQYF. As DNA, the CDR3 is TGTGCCACCAGCAGACCGGGACTAAGACACTACGAGCAGTACTTC.

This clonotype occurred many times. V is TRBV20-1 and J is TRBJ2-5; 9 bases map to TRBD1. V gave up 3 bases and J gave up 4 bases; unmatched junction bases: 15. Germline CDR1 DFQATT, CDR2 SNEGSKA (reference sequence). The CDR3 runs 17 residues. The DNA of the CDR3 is TGCAGTGCTAGGACCTACGGACAGGGGCTGGAGGGAGAGACCCAGTACTTC. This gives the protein CSARTYGQGLEGETQYF.

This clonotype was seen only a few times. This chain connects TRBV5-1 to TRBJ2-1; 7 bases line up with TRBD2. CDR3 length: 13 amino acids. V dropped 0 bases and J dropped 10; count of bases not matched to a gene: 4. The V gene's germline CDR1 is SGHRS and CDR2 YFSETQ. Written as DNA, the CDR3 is TGCGCCAGCAGCTTGGTGGGGGGGTGGGAGCAGTTCTTC. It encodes CASSLVGGWEQFF. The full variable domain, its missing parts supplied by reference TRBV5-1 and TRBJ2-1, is KAGVTQTPRYLIKTRGQQVTLSCSPISGHRSVSWYQQTPGQGLQFLFEYFSETQRNKGNFPGRFSGRQFSNSRSEMNVSTLELGDSALYLCASSLVGGWEQFFGPGTRLTVL.

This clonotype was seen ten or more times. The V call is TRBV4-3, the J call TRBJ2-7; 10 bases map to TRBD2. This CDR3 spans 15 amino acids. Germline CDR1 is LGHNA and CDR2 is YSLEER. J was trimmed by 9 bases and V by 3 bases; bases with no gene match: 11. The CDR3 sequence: CASSQEIAGGLGQYF. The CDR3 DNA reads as TGCGCCAGCAGCCAGGAAATAGCGGGGGGTCTTGGGCAGTACTTC.

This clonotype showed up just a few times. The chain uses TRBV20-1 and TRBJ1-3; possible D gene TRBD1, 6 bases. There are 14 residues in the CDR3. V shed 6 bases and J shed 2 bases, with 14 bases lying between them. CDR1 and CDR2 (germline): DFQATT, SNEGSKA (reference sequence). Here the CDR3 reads CSAGGGSAGNTIYF. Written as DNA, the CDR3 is TGCAGTGCAGGGGGAGGGAGTGCTGGAAACACCATATATTTT.

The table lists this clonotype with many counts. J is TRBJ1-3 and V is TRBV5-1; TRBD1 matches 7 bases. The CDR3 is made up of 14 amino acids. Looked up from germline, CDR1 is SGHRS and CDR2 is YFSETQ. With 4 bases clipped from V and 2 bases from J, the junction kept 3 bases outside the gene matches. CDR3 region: CASSTQGTGNTIYF. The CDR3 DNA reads TGCGCCAGCAGCACACAGGGGACTGGAAACACCATATATTTT.

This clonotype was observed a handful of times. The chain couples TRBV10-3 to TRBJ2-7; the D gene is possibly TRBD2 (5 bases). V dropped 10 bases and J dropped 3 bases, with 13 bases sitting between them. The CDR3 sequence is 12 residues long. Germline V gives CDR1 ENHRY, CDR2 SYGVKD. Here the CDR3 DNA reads TGTGCCACCTCCGAGGGCTACTACGAGCAGTACTTC. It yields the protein CATSEGYYEQYF.

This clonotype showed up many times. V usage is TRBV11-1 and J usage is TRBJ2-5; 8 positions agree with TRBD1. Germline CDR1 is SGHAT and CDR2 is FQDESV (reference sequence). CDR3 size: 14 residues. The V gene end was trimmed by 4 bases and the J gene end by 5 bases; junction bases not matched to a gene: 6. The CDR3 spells CASSYTGDRETQYF. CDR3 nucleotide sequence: TGTGCCAGCAGCTATACAGGGGACAGGGAGACCCAGTACTTC.

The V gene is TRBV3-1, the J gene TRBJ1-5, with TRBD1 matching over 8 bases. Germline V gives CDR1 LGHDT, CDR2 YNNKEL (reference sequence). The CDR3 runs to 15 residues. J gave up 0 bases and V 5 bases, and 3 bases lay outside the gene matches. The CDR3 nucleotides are TGTGCCAGCAGCGGGACAGGCGGTAGCAATCAGCCCCAGCATTTT. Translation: CASSGTGGSNQPQHF.

The CDR3, as DNA: TGTGCCAGAACCCGGGGCGGGACAGGGGGTTCCTACGAGCAGTACTTC. Protein sequence: CARTRGGTGGSYEQYF. The V and J genes are TRBV5-3 and TRBJ2-7; TRBD1 matches at 11 bases. TRBV5-3 is placed among ORFs of uncertain function. CDR3 length equals 16 residues. V shed 6 bases and J 1 base; nucleotides not matched to a gene: 9.

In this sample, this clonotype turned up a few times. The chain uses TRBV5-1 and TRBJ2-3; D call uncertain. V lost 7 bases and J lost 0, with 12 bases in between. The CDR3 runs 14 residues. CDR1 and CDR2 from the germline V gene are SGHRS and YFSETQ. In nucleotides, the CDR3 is TGCGCCAGCTTTCGAGGACCCAGCACAGATACGCAGTATTTT. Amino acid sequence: CASFRGPSTDTQYF.

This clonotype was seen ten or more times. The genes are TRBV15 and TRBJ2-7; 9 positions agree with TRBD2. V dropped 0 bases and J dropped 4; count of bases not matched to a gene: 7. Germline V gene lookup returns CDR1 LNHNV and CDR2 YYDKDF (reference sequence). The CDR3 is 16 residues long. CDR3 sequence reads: CATSRELAGARYEQYF. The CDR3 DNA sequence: TGTGCCACCAGCAGAGAATTAGCGGGAGCGCGGTACGAGCAGTACTTC.

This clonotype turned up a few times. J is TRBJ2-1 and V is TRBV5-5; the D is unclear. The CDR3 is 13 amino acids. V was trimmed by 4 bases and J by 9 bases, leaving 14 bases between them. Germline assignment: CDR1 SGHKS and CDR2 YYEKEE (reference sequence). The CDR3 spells CASSLSTTLEQFF. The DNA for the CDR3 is TGTGCCAGCAGCCTGTCGACAACCCTTGAGCAGTTCTTC.

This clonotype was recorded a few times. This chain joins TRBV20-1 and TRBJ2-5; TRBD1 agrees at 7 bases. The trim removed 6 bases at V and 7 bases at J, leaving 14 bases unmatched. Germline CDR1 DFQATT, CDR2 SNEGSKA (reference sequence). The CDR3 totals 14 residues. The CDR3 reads CSASHRQGPGTQYF. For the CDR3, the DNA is TGCAGTGCCTCTCACCGACAGGGTCCGGGGACCCAGTACTTC.

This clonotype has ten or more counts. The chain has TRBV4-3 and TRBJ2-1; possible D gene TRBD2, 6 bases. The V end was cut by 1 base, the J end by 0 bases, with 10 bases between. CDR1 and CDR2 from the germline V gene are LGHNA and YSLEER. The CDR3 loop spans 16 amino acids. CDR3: CASSQGGGDSYNEQFF. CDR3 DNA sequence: TGCGCCAGCAGCCAAGGGGGCGGGGACTCCTACAATGAGCAGTTCTTC.

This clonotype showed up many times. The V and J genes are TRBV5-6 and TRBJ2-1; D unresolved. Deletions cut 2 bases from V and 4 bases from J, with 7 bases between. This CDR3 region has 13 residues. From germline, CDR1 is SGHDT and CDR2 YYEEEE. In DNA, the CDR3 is TGTGCCAGCAGCTTATTCACATACAATGAGCAGTTCTTC. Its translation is CASSLFTYNEQFF.

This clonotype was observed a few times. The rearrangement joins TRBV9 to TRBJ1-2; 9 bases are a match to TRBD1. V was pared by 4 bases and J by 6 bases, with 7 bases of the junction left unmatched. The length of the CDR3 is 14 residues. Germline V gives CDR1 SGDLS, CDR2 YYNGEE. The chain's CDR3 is CASSTTQGAHGYTF. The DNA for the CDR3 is TGTGCCAGCAGCACCACACAGGGGGCGCATGGCTACACCTTC.

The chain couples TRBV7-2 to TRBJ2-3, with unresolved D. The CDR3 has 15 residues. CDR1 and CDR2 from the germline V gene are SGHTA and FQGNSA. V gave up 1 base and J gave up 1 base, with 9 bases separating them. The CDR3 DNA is TGTGCCAGCAGCTTAGATGGCCGGGGCACAGATACGCAGTATTTT. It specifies CASSLDGRGTDTQYF.

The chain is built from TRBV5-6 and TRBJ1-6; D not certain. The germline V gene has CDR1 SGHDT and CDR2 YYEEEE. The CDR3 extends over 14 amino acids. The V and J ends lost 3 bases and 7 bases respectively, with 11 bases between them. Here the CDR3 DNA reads TGTGCCAGCAGCTCCCCGACGGGGAATTCACCCCTCCACTTT. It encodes CASSSPTGNSPLHF.

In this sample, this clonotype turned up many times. The CDR3 sequence is CSATGDSEEKLFF. Written as DNA, the CDR3 is TGCAGTGCCACGGGAGACAGTGAGGAAAAACTGTTTTTT. The chain has TRBV20-1 and TRBJ1-4, with a possible D match to TRBD1 (5 bases). The V and J ends lost 6 bases and 8 bases respectively, with 16 bases between them. This CDR3 is built from 13 residues. CDR1 and CDR2 from the germline V gene are DFQATT and SNEGSKA (reference sequence).

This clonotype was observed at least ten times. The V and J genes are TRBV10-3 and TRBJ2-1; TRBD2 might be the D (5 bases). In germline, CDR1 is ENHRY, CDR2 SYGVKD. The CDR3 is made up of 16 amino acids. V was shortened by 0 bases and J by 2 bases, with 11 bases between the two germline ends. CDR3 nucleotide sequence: TGTGCCATCAGTGAGTCTTCCAGCGGAGCCTACAATGAGCAGTTCTTC. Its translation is CAISESSSGAYNEQFF.